These T cell receptor beta chains were read from a single sample in a study of response to subunit inactivated influenza vaccine. TCRdb reanalysed the RT-PCR reads using MiXCR and keeps one entry per CDR3 protein. The sample yields 500,000 to 550,000 distinct CDR3 sequences, 7.6% seen once. Specimen: PBMCs from blood, collected roughly 24 months after vaccination. Receptors were obtained from a man in his fifties or sixties who received an inactivated influenza vaccine. Each CDR3 is given with its conserved first and last residue.

v_call,cdr3_aa
TRBV6-5,CASSSNRQGAEAFF
TRBV29-1,CSVGEGWNTEAFF
TRBV5-6,CASSSAFGRSNTEAFF
TRBV20-1,CSARDSGVSGANVLTF
TRBV24-1,CATSDPLRTQYF
TRBV7-2,CASSQQGTGNQPQHF
TRBV6-6,CASSSRGLEKLFF
TRBV7-8,CASSYRRVNTEAFF
TRBV10-3,CAISDPRSYEQYF
TRBV29-1,CSVSPGAGENNEQFF
TRBV29-1,CSVDGQGRNTQYF
TRBV29-1,CSPGGEQYF
TRBV7-6,CASSPRQVGYEQYF
TRBV25-1,CASSALAGIPDTQYF
TRBV7-9,CASSLTGREDHNQPQHF
TRBV4-2,CASSLSQRVNTEAFF
TRBV28,CASSLAGVAKNIQYF
TRBV9,CASSGPSAGGTSPGNEQFF